These 28 T cell receptor beta chains came from one sample sequenced in a study of lymphopenia after photon versus proton radiotherapy. Profiled with immunoSEQ multiplex PCR; TCRdb holds only in-frame clones, not every one. The sample includes more than 20,000 clones, approximately 81% of them seen just once. The sequenced sample was peripheral blood, obtained from a patient treated with photon-based radiotherapy. These receptors were collected from a man in his sixties with pancreatic cancer.

V gene TRBV4-2 combines with J gene TRBJ1-2; D remains ambiguous. V gave up 0 bases and J gave up 0 bases, with 5 bases separating them. The germline gives CDR1 LGHNA, CDR2 YNFKEQ. The CDR3 sequence is 14 residues long. The CDR3 spells CASSQEFTNYGYTF. The CDR3 nucleotides read TGTGCCAGCAGCCAAGAATTCACTAACTATGGCTACACCTTC.

This clone was counted a single time. The genes are TRBV11-2 and TRBJ2-1, with 7 bases aligning to TRBD1. The CDR3 is 13 residues long. The germline V gene encodes CDR1 SGHAT and CDR2 FQNNGV. V shed 5 bases, J shed 9 bases, and the junction held 7 bases outside the gene matches. CDR3 in DNA: TGTGCCAGCAGCCGTAGACAGGGCGGTGAGCAGTTCTTC. This codes for CASSRRQGGEQFF.

The V call is TRBV7-8, the J call TRBJ2-1; perhaps TRBD2 as D (6 bases). Germline V gives CDR1 SGHVS, CDR2 FQNEAQ. CDR3 length: 15 residues. Trimming left V 3 bases short and J 9 bases short, with 18 bases between. As DNA, the CDR3 is TGTGCCAGCAGCTTGTTTCGCGGGGAAAAGGGTGAGCAGTTCTTC. Protein: CASSLFRGEKGEQFF. The full variable domain, with the rest looked up from reference TRBV7-8 and TRBJ2-1, is GAGVSQSPRYKVAKRGQDVALRCDPISGHVSLFWYQQALGQGPEFLTYFQNEAQLDKSGLPSDRFFAERPEGSVSTLKIQRTQQEDSAVYLCASSLFRGEKGEQFFGPGTRLTVL.

The chain has TRBV12-5 and TRBJ1-2; 7 bases match TRBD1. The CDR3 length is 16 residues. V lost 5 bases and J lost 6; bases outside the gene matches: 15. Germline lookup yields CDR1 LGHNT and CDR2 FRNRAP. The CDR3 loop reads CASGTDLKQGRNGYTF. The CDR3 bases are TGTGCTAGTGGTACCGACTTAAAACAGGGGCGGAATGGCTACACCTTC.

The chain employs TRBV29-1 and TRBJ2-4, with no clear D. The CDR3 is 13 residues long. V lost 2 bases, J lost 0 bases, and 5 bases lay in between. CDR1 is SQVTM and CDR2 is ANQGSEA in the germline V gene. DNA for the CDR3: TGCAGCGTTGAACCGCTAGCCAAAAACATTCAGTACTTC. It yields the protein CSVEPLAKNIQYF.

Of note for this clone: The same CDR3 is also encoded by other DNA sequences in this sample. The V gene is TRBV18, the J gene TRBJ2-5; 9 bases match TRBD1. From germline, CDR1 is KGHSH and CDR2 LQKENI. The V segment lost 6 bases and the J segment 5 bases; nucleotides outside the gene matches: 4. The CDR3 consists of 13 residues. CDR3 bases: TGTGCCAGCTCGCTCGGACAGGGGGAGACCCAGTACTTC. Translated: CASSLGQGETQYF.

CDR3 in amino acids: CASSGKRDRYNSPLHF. For the CDR3, the DNA is TGTGCCAGCAGTGGAAAAAGGGACAGGTATAATTCACCCCTCCACTTT. The gene calls are TRBV27 and TRBJ1-6; 8 bases are shared with TRBD1. Unmatched junction bases numbered 7, after V lost 5 bases and J lost 4 bases. The germline CDR1 and CDR2 sequences are MNHEY and SMNVEV (reference sequence). The CDR3 has 16 residues.

The chain uses TRBV18 and TRBJ2-7, with D perhaps TRBD1 (6 bases). The germline V gene has CDR1 KGHSH and CDR2 LQKENI. With 6 bases removed from V and 4 bases from J, the gap between germline ends came to 16 bases. The CDR3 has 14 amino acids. CDR3 nucleotides: TGTGCCAGCTCCCTGGGGGCAGCGACTTACGAGCAGTACTTC. Residues: CASSLGAATYEQYF.

In DNA, the CDR3 is TGTGCCAGCAGCGTCCGAGCACCACAGGGGGCACTCTACGAGCAGTACTTC. Residues: CASSVRAPQGALYEQYF. This rearrangement joins TRBV21-1 to TRBJ2-7; the table's D call, TRBD1, has no DNA check behind it. TRBV21-1 is termed a pseudogene. This CDR3 contains 17 residues.

This clone qualifies as medium-sized. V is TRBV12-5 and J is TRBJ2-1, with D perhaps TRBD1 or TRBD2 (5 bases each). The CDR3 is 16 residues long. Germline-derived CDR1 and CDR2 are LGHNT and FRNRAP. The V and J ends lost 7 bases and 8 bases respectively, with 24 bases between them. The CDR3 DNA follows: TGTGCTAGTGTTAATGACGGGACGGTCTTGTGGGATGAGCAGTTCTTC. It translates to CASVNDGTVLWDEQFF.

This sequence joins TRBV6-1 and TRBJ2-1; D remains unclear. Germline CDR1 reads MNHNS; CDR2 reads SASEGT. V shed 2 bases and J shed 3 bases, with 5 bases lying between them. There are 13 residues in the CDR3. The CDR3 is CASSERLYNEQFF. The DNA of the CDR3 is TGTGCCAGCAGTGAACGGCTCTACAATGAGCAGTTCTTC.

CDR3 amino acids: CASSEVWDRAQAFF. CDR3 DNA: TGTGCCAGCAGTGAAGTATGGGACAGAGCACAAGCTTTCTTT. This chain joins TRBV6-1 and TRBJ1-1; TRBD1 aligns across 7 bases. This CDR3 comprises 14 residues. CDR1 is MNHNS and CDR2 is SASEGT in the germline V gene. V was clipped by 1 base and J by 9 bases; unmatched bases: 8.

This clone has a handful of counts. This chain joins TRBV10-3 and TRBJ2-1; 10 positions agree with TRBD1. With 2 bases clipped from V and 4 bases from J, the junction kept 20 bases outside the gene matches. CDR3 length: 21 residues. CDR1 and CDR2 (germline): ENHRY, SYGVKD. This CDR3 reads CAISERGGWDRGFSQYNEQFF. As DNA, the CDR3 is TGTGCCATCAGTGAGAGGGGTGGCTGGGACAGGGGTTTTTCACAATACAATGAGCAGTTCTTC.

This sequence joins TRBV5-1 and TRBJ2-7, with 11 bases fitting TRBD1. The length of the CDR3 is 15 residues. Per the germline V gene, CDR1 is SGHRS and CDR2 is YFSETQ. The V gene end was trimmed by 4 bases and the J gene end by 7 bases; junction bases not matched to a gene: 10. The CDR3 reads CASSKGTGGMGEQYF. CDR3 bases: TGCGCCAGCAGCAAAGGGACAGGGGGTATGGGAGAGCAGTACTTC.

In its sample, this clone was seen a few times. This chain uses TRBV4-2 with TRBJ2-5, with 13 bases that match TRBD2. Germline V CDR1 and CDR2: LGHNA, YNFKEQ. Trimming cost V 4 bases and J 2 bases; bases outside gene matches: 4. The CDR3 spans 16 residues. CDR3 bases: TGTGCCAGCAGCCTCGGACTAGCGGGGGCTCAAGAGACCCAGTACTTC. Protein sequence: CASSLGLAGAQETQYF.

This CDR3 is CASSNRMQGNTIYF. DNA of the CDR3: TGTGCCAGTTCGAACAGGATGCAAGGAAACACCATATATTTT. The V and J genes are TRBV19 and TRBJ1-3; D perhaps matches TRBD1 (5 bases). V shed 8 bases and J shed 4 bases, with 15 bases lying between them. Germline CDR1 and CDR2: LNHDA and SQIVND (reference sequence). CDR3 size: 14 residues.

The J gene is TRBJ1-3, the V gene TRBV7-2, with D perhaps matching TRBD1 (5 bases). V shed 3 bases and J shed 0 bases, with 9 bases lying between them. The CDR3 is made up of 15 amino acids. CDR1 SGHTA and CDR2 FQGNSA come from the germline V gene. The CDR3, as DNA: TGTGCCAGCAGCTTTTCTAGGGGCTCTGGAAACACCATATATTTT. Translating gives CASSFSRGSGNTIYF. Looking up the rest from reference TRBV7-2 and TRBJ1-3 gives the full variable domain: GAGVSQSPSNKVTEKGKDVELRCDPISGHTALYWYRQSLGQGLEFLIYFQGNSAPDKSGLPSDRFSAERTGGSVSTLTIQRTQQEDSAVYLCASSFSRGSGNTIYFGEGSWLTVV.

V and J are TRBV30 and TRBJ2-2; D remains ambiguous. CDR3 length: 12 residues. The germline V gene has CDR1 GTSNPN and CDR2 SVGIG (reference sequence). The germline V and J ends were trimmed by 0 bases and 7 bases, with 6 bases remaining between them. In nucleotides, the CDR3 is TGTGCCTGGAGTGTATCCGGCGGGGAGCTGTTTTTT. It translates to CAWSVSGGELFF.

V and J are TRBV21-1 and TRBJ1-2. TRBV21-1 is classified as a pseudogene. CDR3 length: 14 residues. The CDR3 DNA reads as TGTGCCAGCAGCAAATTAGTCGGGGGCGTTGGCTACACCTTC. Protein sequence: CASSKLVGGVGYTF.

This chain joins TRBV10-3 and TRBJ1-2; 8 bases match TRBD1. The V and J ends lost 4 bases and 4 bases, in that order; junction bases with no gene match: 17. Germline lookup yields CDR1 ENHRY and CDR2 SYGVKD. The CDR3 runs 18 residues. CDR3 bases: TGTGCCATCAGTGGGAGGGAGGGCCAGCAGGACAGGGCCTATGGCTACACCTTC. This gives the protein CAISGREGQQDRAYGYTF.

The chain links TRBV6-5 to TRBJ1-1; D not resolved. Germline V gene sequence: CDR1 MNHEY, CDR2 SVGAGI. V dropped 2 bases and J dropped 6 bases, with 10 bases sitting between them. The CDR3 is 13 amino acids. For the CDR3, the DNA is TGTGCCAGCAGTTACGGGGTTTGGGCTGAAGCTTTCTTT. Encoded protein: CASSYGVWAEAFF.

The V call is TRBV27, the J call TRBJ2-3; D remains ambiguous. This CDR3 contains 14 residues. Germline CDR1 reads MNHEY; CDR2 reads SMNVEV (reference sequence). The V end lost 2 bases, the J end lost 4 bases, and 10 bases lay between the germline ends. CDR3 protein: CASSLIGIPDTQYF. The CDR3 DNA reads as TGTGCCAGCAGTTTAATAGGTATCCCAGATACGCAGTATTTT.

The chain links TRBV7-9 to TRBJ1-1; no clear D gene. Trimming shortened V by 1 base and J by 7 bases, and 7 bases separated the two germline ends. The CDR3 is 12 residues long. Germline V gives CDR1 SEHNR, CDR2 FQNEAQ (reference sequence). CDR3 DNA sequence: TGTGCCAGCAGCTTAGGTAGTATTGAAGCTTTCTTT. It codes for CASSLGSIEAFF.

The chain couples TRBV9 to TRBJ2-1; D tentatively reads TRBD1 or TRBD2 (5 bases each). The CDR3 consists of 14 residues. Trimming took 4 bases from V and 5 from J, leaving 13 bases between them. Germline CDR1 reads SGDLS; CDR2 reads YYNGEE. The CDR3 region is CASSPSGAHNEQFF. The CDR3 bases are TGTGCCAGCAGCCCCTCCGGGGCCCACAATGAGCAGTTCTTC.

This chain connects TRBV2 to TRBJ2-2; no definite D call. Germline V gene data show CDR1 as SNHLY and CDR2 as FYNNEI. CDR3 length equals 13 residues. Deletions cut 6 bases from V and 5 bases from J, with 10 bases between. The DNA of the CDR3 is TGTGCCAGCAGACCCGACATTACCGGGGAGCTGTTTTTT. It specifies CASRPDITGELFF.

V gene TRBV5-6 combines with J gene TRBJ1-2; D is unresolved. The germline V gene has CDR1 SGHDT and CDR2 YYEEEE. Trimming shortened V by 1 base and J by 4 bases, and 8 bases separated the two germline ends. The CDR3 length is 13 residues. The CDR3 DNA follows: TGTGCCAGCAGCTTGCCGACCCCCTATGGCTACACCTTC. Its translation: CASSLPTPYGYTF. Complete variable domain (other parts from reference TRBV5-6 and TRBJ1-2): DAGVTQSPTHLIKTRGQQVTLRCSPKSGHDTVSWYQQALGQGPQFIFQYYEEEERQRGNFPDRFSGHQFPNYSSELNVNALLLGDSALYLCASSLPTPYGYTFGSGTRLTVV.

The chain carries TRBV11-3 and TRBJ1-2; D unresolved. Germline CDR1 reads SGHNT; CDR2 reads YENEEA. V shed 8 bases and J shed 6 bases, with 13 bases lying between them. This CDR3 contains 12 residues. In DNA, the CDR3 is TGTGCCAGCCCACAAGGTCTAGATGGCTACACCTTC. This codes for CASPQGLDGYTF.

V and J are TRBV5-1 and TRBJ2-4; 8 nucleotides agree with TRBD1. The germline gives CDR1 SGHRS, CDR2 YFSETQ. The CDR3 runs to 15 residues. The junction had 9 bases not matched to a gene; V was cut back by 4 bases and J by 6 bases. The CDR3 reads CASSPSTGEVNIQYF. The DNA for the CDR3 is TGCGCCAGCAGCCCCTCGACAGGGGAGGTAAACATTCAGTACTTC.